By share, the clone carrying this T cell receptor delta chain ranks as medium-sized. The antigen is undetermined. This entry belongs to a study of γδ T cells in repeated Plasmodium falciparum infection. On the study more broadly: Sampling occurred at baseline, pre-infection for selected infections, and 21 days post-infection.

With 4 bases clipped from V and 0 bases from J, the junction kept 11 bases outside the gene matches. The CDR3 totals 21 residues. Per germline, CDR1 GEAIGNYY and CDR2 EKD. Gammadelta T cells were flow-sorted from PBMC into Vgamma9/Vdelta2+ and Vdelta2-negative populations for bulk analysis. Both TRG and TRD chains were sequenced from each sorted sample. TCRdb ran CATT on the multiplex PCR reads. Among around 50,000 delta-chain clones listed, over 1.5% were seen once. General study points: Vgamma9/Vdelta2+ T cells showed a stable polyclonal repertoire with shared TCRgamma sequences. The Malian cohort came from a small rural village of predominantly one ethnic group.

The chain joins TRDV2 to TRDJ3; TRDD3 agrees at 13 bases. This receptor was taken from a pool of human donors (malaria-infected and uninfected, not separated). The sequencing sample was made of gamma-delta T cells from blood. This CDR3 is CACESVLGDTRSSWDTRQMFF. For the CDR3, the DNA is TGTGCCTGTGAGTCCGTACTGGGGGATACGCGTAGCTCCTGGGACACCCGACAGATGTTTTTC.